This T cell receptor (beta chain) was observed in a study of shared clonotypes between healthy human individuals. General study results and limits: Researchers sampled only blood; tissue repertoires likely differ. Unshared clonotypes carried lower generation probabilities than those common to all four donors.

Concerning this clone: Its antigen is undetermined.

The run depth of the assay was deep. Profiled with immunoSEQ multiplex PCR; TCRdb holds only in-frame clones, not every one. Of about 870,000 clones listed, 80% to 95% are singletons. Naive CD8 isolation took CD45RO-negative cells positively selected for CCR7 and excluded terminally differentiated effector memory CD45RA+ cells. Trimming removed 0 bases at V and 3 bases at J, with 15 bases between. The germline CDR1 and CDR2 sequences are MGHRA and YSYEKL. The CDR3 totals 17 residues. The chain couples TRBV4-1 to TRBJ2-4; perhaps TRBD2 as D (5 bases). This TCR derives from a man younger than 40 in good health. The sample consisted of naive CD8+ T cells sorted from blood. CDR3 sequence: CASSQDIRGRFKNIQYF. CDR3 nucleotide sequence: TGCGCCAGCAGCCAAGATATAAGAGGGCGGTTCAAAAACATTCAGTACTTC.